This T cell receptor (beta chain) emerged from a study of cytomegalovirus exposure and HLA in healthy donors. As for this clone: No antigen is known for it.

These donors counted as nominally healthy when sampled, but unrecorded immune exposures were likely. Both 60 Vbeta primers and 13 Jbeta primers went into the PCR. Sequencing used immunoSEQ multiplex PCR; TCRdb keeps in-frame clones, though not all of them. This table holds roughly 140,000 clones, approximately 72% found once. Findings and caveats of the study: CMV serostatus was the sole immune exposure data available. The dataset shows that most TCR sequences were rare, while some public TCRs occurred in many donors. There were approximately 150 TCR beta chains listed as cytomegalovirus-associated.

The V segment lost 5 bases and the J segment 4 bases; nucleotides outside the gene matches: 5. From germline, CDR1 is SGHVS and CDR2 FNYEAQ. The CDR3 contains 14 residues. Sequencing was performed on PBMCs. The chain carries TRBV7-6 and TRBJ2-5; TRBD2 agrees at 9 bases. The receptor comes from a middle-aged man in good health and CMV-seronegative. The CDR3 reads CASSGSGRGETQYF. The CDR3 DNA follows: TGTGCCAGCAGCGGTAGCGGGAGAGGAGAGACCCAGTACTTC.